A selection of T cell receptor beta chains follows, all from one sample in a study of blood T cell repertoires in COVID-19. The method was immunoSEQ multiplex PCR; TCRdb's version includes in-frame clones alone and lacks a portion of them. This sample yields approximately 150,000 clones, of which over 70% are seen a single time; over 8.5% belongs to the top ten. The sample consisted of peripheral blood. These receptors were collected from a middle-aged man with active or convalescent COVID-19. Each CDR3 is given with its conserved first and last residue. D genes are given only for firm matches. Size is stated for part of the rows, as once, few or many counts, or as a class when the clone is expanded.

TRBD1 | - | TRBJ2-1 | TRBV27 | TGTGCCAGCAGTTTACTTCCCGGGACAGGGGGGGGCAATGAGCAGTTCTTC | CASSLLPGTGGGNEQFF
TRBD2 | - | TRBJ2-3 | TRBV11-3 | TGTGCCAGCAGCTCCCGGACTAGCGGGAGTGATACGCAGTATTTT | CASSSRTSGSDTQYF
TRBD2 | - | TRBJ2-1 | TRBV2 | TGTGCCAGCAGGAATTCACGGACTAGTGTCAATGAGCAGTTCTTC | CASRNSRTSVNEQFF
TRBD1 | - | TRBJ1-5 | TRBV5-1 | TGCGCCAGAATCCCCACAGGGGGCAGAGAGCCCCAGCATTTT | CARIPTGGREPQHF
- | - | TRBJ2-2 | TRBV11-3 | TGTGCCAGCAGCTCGACAGGAACCGGGGAGCTGTTTTTT | CASSSTGTGELFF
- | - | TRBJ2-3 | TRBV11-3 | TGTGCCAGCAGCTTAGGACTTAGGCGTTTAGGTGGCACAGATACGCAGTATTTT | CASSLGLRRLGGTDTQYF
TRBD2 | - | TRBJ2-1 | TRBV7-6 | TGTGCCAGCAGCTTAAGTAGCGGGAGTTACAATGAGCAGTTCTTC | CASSLSSGSYNEQFF
TRBD2 | - | TRBJ2-1 | TRBV27 | TGTGCCAGCTCCGAGCGGGGCTACAATGAGCAGTTCTTC | CASSERGYNEQFF
TRBD1 | few | TRBJ1-2 | TRBV3-1/TRBV3-2 | TGTGCCAGCAGCCGAGCGGGCCAGGGGGCGTCCGGCTATGGCTACACCTTC | CASSRAGQGASGYGYTF
- | - | TRBJ1-6 | TRBV7-2 | TGTGCCAGCAGCTTTGGGGGGGCAGCCTATAATTCACCCCTCCACTTT | CASSFGGAAYNSPLHF
TRBD2 | - | TRBJ2-3 | TRBV28 | TGTGCCAGCAGTTGGGGGCTACTAGCGGGAGGATTGTCAGATACGCAGTATTTT | CASSWGLLAGGLSDTQYF
TRBD1 | - | TRBJ2-7 | TRBV9 | TGTGCCAGCAGCCTCTTTAAGGACAGGTTGTCCTACGAGCAGTACTTC | CASSLFKDRLSYEQYF
- | - | TRBJ1-4 | TRBV18 | TGTGCCAGCTCCTCGGGTAGGTCAACTAATGAAAAACTGTTTTTT | CASSSGRSTNEKLFF
TRBD1 | - | TRBJ1-2 | TRBV7-9 | TGTGCCAGCAGCTTCGGGGGACAGGGGGCTGTCTATGGCTACACCTTC | CASSFGGQGAVYGYTF
TRBD2 | once | TRBJ2-7 | TRBV7-9 | TGTGCCAGCAGCATTCAGCGGGGCTACGAGCAGTACTTC | CASSIQRGYEQYF
- | - | TRBJ2-6 | TRBV5-1 | TGCGCCAGCAGCCCTTCACCCGGAACAGCCGTTGGGGCCAACGTCCTGACTTTC | CASSPSPGTAVGANVLTF
TRBD1 | once | TRBJ2-7 | TRBV6-1 | TGTGCCAGCAGTGAAGCCCCATGGGACAGTAAACAGTACTTC | CASSEAPWDSKQYF
TRBD2 | once | TRBJ2-2 | TRBV2 | TGTGCCAGCTTACAAGAGAGGCTAGCGGGAGCCGGGGAGCTGTTTTTT | CASLQERLAGAGELFF
- | - | TRBJ1-1 | TRBV7-8 | TGTGCCAGCAGCCACATACCAACTGAAGCTTTCTTT | CASSHIPTEAFF
TRBD2 | - | TRBJ2-7 | TRBV9 | TGTGCCAGCAGCCCCACGACTAGCGGGTTCTACGAGCAGTACTTC | CASSPTTSGFYEQYF
TRBD2 | - | TRBJ2-1 | TRBV2 | TGTGCCAGCACCCGGGAGGGGTCCTACAATGAGCAGTTCTTC | CASTREGSYNEQFF
- | few | TRBJ2-1 | TRBV13 | TGTGCCAGCAGCCCAGGACTGCTTTACAATGAGCAGTTCTTC | CASSPGLLYNEQFF
TRBD2 | - | TRBJ2-1 | TRBV3-1/TRBV3-2 | TGTGCCAGCAGCCAAGGACTAGCGGGAAACAATGAGCAGTTCTTC | CASSQGLAGNNEQFF
TRBD1 | - | TRBJ2-7 | TRBV7-6 | TGTGCCAGCAGCAAGACGGACAGGGCCTACGAGCAGTACTTC | CASSKTDRAYEQYF
- | - | TRBJ1-3 | TRBV30 | TGTGCCTGGACTACAGGAAACTCTGGAAACACCATATATTTT | CAWTTGNSGNTIYF
TRBD1 | - | TRBJ1-2 | TRBV9 | TGTGCCAGCAGCGAAGGGACAGGGGGCGGGTATGGCTACACCTTC | CASSEGTGGGYGYTF
- | - | TRBJ2-1 | TRBV6-5 | TGTGCCACGAGGGCCCGGGCATCCTACAATGAGCAGTTCTTC | CATRARASYNEQFF
- | - | TRBJ2-7 | TRBV6-4 | TGTGCCAGCGGTCTGAGGGAGCAGTACTTC | CASGLREQYF
TRBD2 | - | TRBJ2-1 | TRBV10-1 | TGCGCCAGCAGCGGTAGCGGGAGAGATGAGCAGTTCTTC | CASSGSGRDEQFF
- | - | TRBJ2-2 | TRBV23-1 | TGCGCCAGCAGTCAATTCGGGACAGGGTGGCTAGCGGGAGTCAACACCGGGGAGCTGTTTTTT | CASSQFGTGWLAGVNTGELFF
TRBD2 | - | TRBJ2-5 | TRBV24-1 | TGTGCCACCAGTCCGAGACTAGCGGGAGATTCAGAGACCCAGTACTTC | CATSPRLAGDSETQYF
TRBD1 | - | TRBJ1-2 | TRBV7-3 | TGTGCCAGCAGCCCCCAGGGGGCGGTTGGCTACACCTTC | CASSPQGAVGYTF
- | - | TRBJ2-4 | TRBV29-1 | TGCAGCGTTGTTGCGGGACAGAGGATCACCAAAAACATTCAGTACTTC | CSVVAGQRITKNIQYF
- | - | TRBJ1-1 | TRBV7-9 | TGTGCCAGCAGCTTAGAAGGGGCTAGGACTGAAGCTTTCTTT | CASSLEGARTEAFF
- | - | TRBJ2-7 | TRBV3-1/TRBV3-2 | TGTGCCAGCAGCCAAGAGGCAGGGGCCGGCGAGCAGTACTTC | CASSQEAGAGEQYF
- | - | TRBJ1-1 | TRBV7-3 | TGTGCCAGCAGCCCCCGTCCCCAGGGGATGTACACTGAAGCTTTCTTT | CASSPRPQGMYTEAFF